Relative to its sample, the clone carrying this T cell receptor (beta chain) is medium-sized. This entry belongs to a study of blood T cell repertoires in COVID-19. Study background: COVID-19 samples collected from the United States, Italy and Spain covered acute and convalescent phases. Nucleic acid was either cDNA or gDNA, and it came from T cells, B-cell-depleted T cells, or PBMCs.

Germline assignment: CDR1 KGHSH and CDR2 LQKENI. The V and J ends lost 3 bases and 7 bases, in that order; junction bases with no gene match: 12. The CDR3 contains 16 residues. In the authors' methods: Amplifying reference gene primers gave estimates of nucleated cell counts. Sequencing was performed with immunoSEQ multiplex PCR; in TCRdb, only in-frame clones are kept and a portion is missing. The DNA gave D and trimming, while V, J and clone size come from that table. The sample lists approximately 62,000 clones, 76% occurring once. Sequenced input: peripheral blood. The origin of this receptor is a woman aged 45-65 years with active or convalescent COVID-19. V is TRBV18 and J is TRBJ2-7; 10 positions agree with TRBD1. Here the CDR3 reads CASSPPGTGVLLEQYF. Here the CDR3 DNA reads TGTGCCAGCTCACCTCCCGGGACAGGGGTACTGTTAGAGCAGTACTTC.